This paragraph covers one TCR beta chain sequence. What it binds is not known. Trimming at V came to 4 bases and at J to 7 bases, leaving 15 bases not matched to a gene. Germline values: CDR1 LGHNT, CDR2 FRNRAP. This CDR3 comprises 17 residues. PCR was performed using 60 Vbeta and 13 Jbeta primers. The data were produced by immunoSEQ multiplex PCR, yet TCRdb's version contains in-frame clones alone and is incomplete. The sample records some 120,000 clones, roughly 9% being singletons. The sample originates from a study of cytomegalovirus exposure and HLA in healthy donors. Broader study findings: A later analysis, which compared TCR beta chains of equal frequency, found the HLA-associated ones more clonally expanded. Later genetic work tied a missense DCLRE1C variant to beta-chain V and J trimming. There were 150 to 200 TCR beta chains listed as cytomegalovirus-associated.

Sequenced sample: PBMCs. The sequence derives from a man aged 30-40 years in good health and CMV-seronegative. The V gene is TRBV12-5, the J gene TRBJ2-7, with 11 bases fitting TRBD2. CDR3 protein: CASGSGTSGLSTREQYF. The DNA for the CDR3 is TGTGCTAGTGGTTCCGGGACTAGCGGTCTTTCTACTCGGGAGCAGTACTTC.